Below, 8 T cell receptor beta chains from the same sample are listed, as sequenced in a study of shared clonotypes between healthy human individuals. The method was immunoSEQ multiplex PCR; TCRdb's version includes in-frame clones alone and lacks a portion of them. The data contain approximately 530,000 clones, 90% to 96% of them singletons. Input material: naive CD4+ T cells sorted from blood. Subset: CD45RA+ positively selected. The receptor set was obtained from a woman in her 30s in good health.

The gene calls are TRBV4-1 and TRBJ1-6; D not certain. Trimming took 7 bases from V and 4 from J, leaving 17 bases between them. The germline V gene encodes CDR1 MGHRA and CDR2 YSYEKL. The CDR3 length is 16 residues. CDR3 amino acids: CASTNTVSRYNSPLHF. CDR3 DNA sequence: TGCGCCAGCACGAACACGGTCTCAAGATATAATTCACCCCTCCACTTT.

V and J are TRBV28 and TRBJ2-2; D unresolved. The CDR3 has 15 residues. CDR1 is MDHEN and CDR2 is SYDVKM in the germline V gene. The V end lost 7 bases, the J end lost 6 bases, and 18 bases lay between the germline ends. The CDR3 loop reads CASTAPGDVPGELFF. In DNA form, the CDR3 reads TGTGCCAGCACCGCTCCGGGTGATGTACCCGGGGAGCTGTTTTTT.

The V gene is TRBV29-1, the J gene TRBJ1-1, with D perhaps TRBD1 (5 bases). Trimming removed 7 bases at V and 7 bases at J, with 19 bases between. CDR1 is SQVTM, CDR2 ANQGSEA, per germline. There are 13 residues in the CDR3. Here the CDR3 DNA reads TGCAGCGCCGTCCGGGAGGGAGGGGATGAAGCTTTCTTT. This gives the protein CSAVREGGDEAFF.

The chain carries TRBV28 and TRBJ2-7, with no clear D. With 2 bases removed from V and 3 bases from J, the gap between germline ends came to 8 bases. CDR3 length: 13 residues. Germline V gene sequence: CDR1 MDHEN, CDR2 SYDVKM. In nucleotides, the CDR3 is TGTGCCAGCAGTTTAGTACAGAACTACGAGCAGTACTTC. Amino acid sequence: CASSLVQNYEQYF.

V gene TRBV25-1 combines with J gene TRBJ2-2, with 10 positions matching TRBD2. V shed 6 bases and J 3 bases; nucleotides not matched to a gene: 13. CDR1 and CDR2 (germline): MGHDK, SYGVNS. The CDR3 totals 18 residues. The CDR3 sequence is CASSGWSSGRFDTGELFF. CDR3 nucleotide sequence: TGTGCCAGCAGCGGATGGTCTAGCGGGAGATTTGACACCGGGGAGCTGTTTTTT.

CDR3 bases: TGTGCCAGCAGCTTGACAGGCAATGAGCAGTTCTTC. Translation: CASSLTGNEQFF. The gene calls are TRBV5-8 and TRBJ2-1; possible D gene TRBD1, 5 bases. Germline V gene data show CDR1 as SGHTS and CDR2 as YDEGEE. This CDR3 has 12 residues. The V and J ends lost 1 base and 6 bases respectively, with 5 bases between them.

The genes are TRBV19 and TRBJ2-3, with D possibly TRBD2 on 6 matching bases. The V gene's germline CDR1 is LNHDA and CDR2 SQIVND (reference sequence). Trimming left V 5 bases short and J 0 bases short, with 12 bases between. The CDR3 length is 15 residues. This CDR3 is CASSDAGTSTDTQYF. CDR3 in DNA: TGTGCCAGTAGTGACGCCGGGACTAGCACAGATACGCAGTATTTT.

This rearrangement joins TRBV2 to TRBJ1-4, with D possibly being TRBD1 (5 bases). Trimming stripped 8 bases from V and 11 bases from J, with 21 bases between. The germline gives CDR1 SNHLY, CDR2 FYNNEI. The CDR3 spans 14 residues. CDR3 loop: CASLMGRASGKLFF. The DNA for the CDR3 is TGTGCCAGCCTGATGGGCAGGGCAAGCGGGAAACTGTTTTTT. Based on the CDR3 plus reference TRBV2 and TRBJ1-4, the full variable domain is EPEVTQTPSHQVTQMGQEVILRCVPISNHLYFYWYRQILGQKVEFLVSFYNNEISEKSEIFDDQFSVERPDGSNFTLKIRSTKLEDSAMYFCASLMGRASGKLFFGSGTQLSVL.